This T cell receptor (beta chain) was recovered during a study of radiation and T cells in renal cell carcinoma. About the study: Nephrectomy followed 15 Gy stereotactic body radiation by 4 weeks. Overall study results and limits: In blood, top tumor clones expanded by 2 weeks, shrinking by 4. Without pretreatment biopsies, baseline tumor clonotype presence was undetermined.

Concerning this clone itself: Its target is not known.

The method was immunoSEQ multiplex PCR; TCRdb's version includes in-frame clones alone and lacks a portion of them. This sample yields 150,000 or so clones, of which about nine tenths are seen a single time; approximately 13% belongs to the top ten. Indicated time point: blood 2 weeks post-SBRT. Treatment given: 15 Gy SBRT to primary tumor, nephrectomy 4 weeks later. After SBRT, blood was collected at 2 and 4 weeks, plus baseline. The V gene end was trimmed by 4 bases and the J gene end by 4 bases; junction bases not matched to a gene: 7. Germline-derived CDR1 and CDR2 are SGHRS and YFSETQ. The CDR3 is 15 amino acids.

This sample comprised blood, obtained from a patient whose treatment included radiotherapy and nephrectomy. The chain couples TRBV5-1 to TRBJ2-7; 11 bases are a match to TRBD1. This clonotype originated in a woman aged 50 to 65 with renal cell carcinoma. The chain's CDR3 is CASSPWTGGDYEQYF. In DNA, the CDR3 is TGCGCCAGCAGCCCCTGGACAGGGGGCGATTACGAGCAGTACTTC.